This TCR beta chain is from a study of radiotherapy plus CTLA-4 blockade in lung cancer. The wider study: Objective responses were seen in roughly 20% of patients, disease control in 31%. Overall study findings and caveats: There was expansion of tumor-derived TCR clones in blood after radiotherapy plus ipilimumab.

Worth noting for this clone: Its antigen is unidentified.

Germline CDR1 reads SEHNR; CDR2 reads FQNEAQ (reference sequence). This CDR3 contains 12 residues. Deletions cut 0 bases from V and 6 bases from J, with 6 bases between. TCRdb's table, derived via immunoSEQ multiplex PCR, lists solely in-frame clones and lacks some. The profile covers 84,000 or so clones, with around four fifths appearing a single time and about 14% taken by the ten largest. This receptor was identified in a human donor with non-small cell lung cancer that progressed on radiotherapy plus ipilimumab. The sequences come from peripheral blood, collected from a patient treated with radiotherapy plus ipilimumab. The chain carries TRBV7-9 and TRBJ2-7; D gene ambiguous. The CDR3 DNA is TGTGCCAGCAGCTTAGCAGGGCTCGAGCAGTACTTC. Its translation is CASSLAGLEQYF. The variable domain in full, completed from reference TRBV7-9 and TRBJ2-7, reads DTGVSQNPRHKITKRGQNVTFRCDPISEHNRLYWYRQTLGQGPEFLTYFQNEAQLEKSRLLSDRFSAERPKGSFSTLEIQRTEQGDSAMYLCASSLAGLEQYFGPGTRLTVT.